Shown below are 24 T cell receptor beta chains from a single sample sequenced in a study of cytotoxic CD8 clonotypes in ibrutinib-treated CLL. Repertoires were generated with immunoSEQ multiplex PCR, while TCRdb's copy carries only in-frame clones and drops some. The sample has about 26,000 clones, over 75% seen once. Material: PBMCs, obtained after 24 months of ibrutinib treatment. These receptors originate from a human donor with chronic lymphocytic leukemia.

The V gene is TRBV18, the J gene TRBJ2-4; D call uncertain. The V and J ends lost 2 bases and 6 bases respectively, with 11 bases between them. Per the germline V gene, CDR1 is KGHSH and CDR2 is LQKENI. The CDR3 extends over 14 amino acids. CDR3 residues: CASSPNNNRNIQYF. Here the CDR3 DNA reads TGTGCCAGCTCACCAAATAACAACAGAAACATTCAGTACTTC.

This sequence joins TRBV5-1 and TRBJ1-5; 8 positions agree with TRBD1. Germline trimming cut 0 bases from V and 2 bases from J; bases unmatched to any gene: 4. The CDR3 is made up of 16 amino acids. Germline V gives CDR1 SGHRS, CDR2 YFSETQ. In DNA, the CDR3 is TGCGCCAGCAGCTTGGGGACAGGGCTTCGCAATCAGCCCCAGCATTTT. Its translation: CASSLGTGLRNQPQHF. The full variable domain, rest sourced from reference TRBV5-1 and TRBJ1-5, is KAGVTQTPRYLIKTRGQQVTLSCSPISGHRSVSWYQQTPGQGLQFLFEYFSETQRNKGNFPGRFSGRQFSNSRSEMNVSTLELGDSALYLCASSLGTGLRNQPQHFGDGTRLSIL.

The rearrangement joins TRBV11-2 to TRBJ1-2; D remains ambiguous. V was pared by 3 bases and J by 3 bases, with 5 bases between. The V gene's germline CDR1 is SGHAT and CDR2 FQNNGV. This CDR3 has 12 residues. This CDR3 is CASSFEDYGYTF. For the CDR3, the DNA is TGTGCCAGCAGCTTTGAGGACTATGGCTACACCTTC.

This clone was detected only once. The rearrangement joins TRBV6-1 to TRBJ1-5; D is unresolved. Trimming shortened V by 2 bases and J by 4 bases, and 12 bases separated the two germline ends. CDR1 is MNHNS and CDR2 is SASEGT in the germline V gene. CDR3 length: 15 residues. The CDR3 nucleotides are TGTGCCAGCAGTGAATCAATAGGGTATAATCAGCCCCAGCATTTT. Residues: CASSESIGYNQPQHF.

This rearrangement joins TRBV30 to TRBJ2-7; D tentatively fits TRBD1 or TRBD2 (5 bases each). Per germline, CDR1 GTSNPN and CDR2 SVGIG (reference sequence). The CDR3 extends over 11 amino acids. The CDR3 loop is CVVGGPYEQYF. CDR3 DNA sequence: TGTGTTGTTGGGGGACCCTACGAGCAGTACTTC.

The CDR3 is CASSIDRGGRDIQYF. The DNA for the CDR3 is TGTGCCAGTAGTATCGATCGGGGGGGCCGGGACATTCAGTACTTC. V and J are TRBV19 and TRBJ2-4, with 8 bases identical to TRBD2. This CDR3 contains 15 residues. Germline CDR1 LNHDA, CDR2 SQIVND (reference sequence). V was clipped by 3 bases and J by 8 bases; unmatched bases: 9.

The chain uses TRBV18 and TRBJ1-5, with a tentative D call TRBD1 (5 bases). Germline V gene data show CDR1 as KGHSH and CDR2 as LQKENI. With 3 bases removed from V and 4 bases from J, the gap between germline ends came to 16 bases. This CDR3 contains 16 residues. The CDR3 DNA is TGTGCCAGCTCACCCCTTCCCGGGACCGGGAATCAGCCCCAGCATTTT. Translation: CASSPLPGTGNQPQHF.

The J gene is TRBJ1-6, the V gene TRBV9; tentative D call: TRBD1 (6 bases). The CDR3 consists of 15 residues. Germline V gene sequence: CDR1 SGDLS, CDR2 YYNGEE. Trimming left V 0 bases short and J 5 bases short, with 9 bases between. In nucleotides, the CDR3 is TGTGCCAGCAGCGTAGTTCCAGGGGATAATTCACCCCTCCACTTT. Translation gives CASSVVPGDNSPLHF.

The chain employs TRBV9 and TRBJ1-3; 7 bases map to TRBD1. The CDR3 extends over 15 amino acids. The V gene end was trimmed by 7 bases and the J gene end by 2 bases; junction bases not matched to a gene: 9. Germline CDR1 reads SGDLS; CDR2 reads YYNGEE. CDR3 protein: CASGRGTAAGNTIYF. CDR3 nucleotide sequence: TGTGCCAGCGGCCGAGGGACAGCTGCTGGAAACACCATATATTTT.

The rearrangement uses TRBV9 and TRBJ1-2, with D unclear. Trimming took off 0 bases at V and 8 bases at J, with 11 bases between the two ends. Germline loops: CDR1 SGDLS, CDR2 YYNGEE. The CDR3 consists of 13 residues. The CDR3 reads CASSVGADPGYTF. CDR3 DNA: TGTGCCAGCAGCGTAGGCGCCGACCCGGGCTACACCTTC.

The J gene is TRBJ2-2, the V gene TRBV4-1; TRBD1 matches 10 bases. J lost 2 bases, V lost 3 bases, and 6 bases had no gene match. This CDR3 is built from 17 residues. The germline V gene encodes CDR1 MGHRA and CDR2 YSYEKL. The CDR3 here is CASSQTGGFGNTGELFF. The CDR3 coding sequence is TGCGCCAGCAGCCAGACAGGGGGCTTCGGCAACACCGGGGAGCTGTTTTTT.

The chain uses TRBV6-6 and TRBJ2-3, with 9 bases that match TRBD1. Germline V gene sequence: CDR1 MNHNY, CDR2 SVGAGI (reference sequence). V gave up 7 bases and J gave up 2 bases; unmatched junction bases: 10. The CDR3 loop spans 16 amino acids. The CDR3 spells CASIKRRTGATDTQYF. CDR3 coding DNA: TGTGCCAGCATCAAACGAAGGACAGGGGCCACAGATACGCAGTATTTT.

This clone was counted a single time. The J gene is TRBJ2-3, the V gene TRBV7-3; tentatively, D is TRBD1 (5 bases). With 1 base removed from V and 6 bases from J, the gap between germline ends came to 14 bases. The V gene's germline CDR1 is SGHTA and CDR2 FQGTGA. The CDR3 spans 15 residues. The DNA for the CDR3 is TGTGCCAGCAGCTTAATGCCCGACAGAGTTGATACGCAGTATTTT. This gives the protein CASSLMPDRVDTQYF.

The CDR3 sequence: CASSLRTAGYGYTF. In nucleotides, the CDR3 is TGCGCCAGCAGTCTTAGGACAGCAGGCTATGGCTACACCTTC. This rearrangement joins TRBV10-2 to TRBJ1-2, with D tentatively TRBD1 (6 bases). V was trimmed by 5 bases and J by 4 bases, leaving 14 bases between them. CDR1 and CDR2 from the germline V gene are WSHSY and SAAADI. CDR3 length equals 14 residues.

By sample share, this clone is large. The chain recombines TRBV29-1 with TRBJ2-1, with 12 bases lining up with TRBD2. Germline-derived CDR1 and CDR2 are SQVTM and ANQGSEA. CDR3 size: 20 residues. J gave up 3 bases and V 6 bases, and 21 bases lay outside the gene matches. CDR3 region: CSVEPGGLAGGYRYYNEQFF. The CDR3 DNA reads TGCAGCGTCGAACCCGGCGGGCTAGCGGGGGGGTATCGCTACTACAATGAGCAGTTCTTC.

The chain is built from TRBV29-1 and TRBJ2-7; D may be TRBD1 or TRBD2 (5 bases each). Germline V gene data show CDR1 as SQVTM and CDR2 as ANQGSEA. CDR3 length equals 13 residues. V gave up 1 base and J gave up 5 bases, with 12 bases separating them. This CDR3 is CSVEVGVVDEQYF. In nucleotides, the CDR3 is TGCAGCGTTGAAGTGGGGGTGGTGGACGAGCAGTACTTC.

The rearrangement uses TRBV19 and TRBJ2-7, with D perhaps matching TRBD1 or TRBD2 (5 bases each). With 5 bases removed from V and 3 bases from J, the gap between germline ends came to 14 bases. Germline values: CDR1 LNHDA, CDR2 SQIVND (reference sequence). This CDR3 comprises 14 residues. The CDR3 is CASSRRRGVYEQYF. CDR3 sequence (DNA): TGTGCCAGTAGTCGCAGAAGAGGGGTCTACGAGCAGTACTTC.

In DNA, the CDR3 is TGTGCCAGCAGTGGAGGGGACTCTGGGGCCAACGTCCTGACTTTC. Residues: CASSGGDSGANVLTF. The genes are TRBV2 and TRBJ2-6; the D call may be TRBD1 or TRBD2 (5 bases each). The CDR3 runs to 15 residues. With 4 bases removed from V and 0 bases from J, the gap between germline ends came to 7 bases. Germline V gives CDR1 SNHLY, CDR2 FYNNEI.

The rearrangement links TRBV5-1 to TRBJ2-3; D perhaps matches TRBD2 (5 bases). The CDR3 length is 15 residues. Germline-derived CDR1 and CDR2 are SGHRS and YFSETQ. V was shortened by 3 bases and J by 2 bases, with 13 bases between the two germline ends. CDR3 nucleotide sequence: TGCGCCAGCAGCTGGGTAGCGTCCAACACAGATACGCAGTATTTT. Protein sequence: CASSWVASNTDTQYF.

The rearrangement joins TRBV12-5 to TRBJ1-4; 7 nucleotides match TRBD1. The germline V gene encodes CDR1 LGHNT and CDR2 FRNRAP. Trimming took 1 base from V and 8 from J; bases not matched to a gene: 13. The CDR3 runs 17 residues. The CDR3 DNA follows: TGTGCTAGTGGTTTGGCAAGAGAGGGGGCATCTTGGGAAAAACTGTTTTTT. Amino acids: CASGLAREGASWEKLFF.

As concerns this clone: The sample holds other DNA sequences that translate to the same CDR3. The CDR3 DNA follows: TGTGCCAGCTCACCAGCGACAGATAACTATGGCTACACCTTC. It specifies CASSPATDNYGYTF. The rearrangement joins TRBV18 to TRBJ1-2, with D possibly matching TRBD1 (5 bases). The CDR3 length is 14 residues. Germline CDR1 is KGHSH and CDR2 is LQKENI. V lost 2 bases to trimming and J lost 1 base, with 8 bases between them. Using reference TRBV18 and TRBJ1-2 for the parts outside the CDR3, the full variable domain is NAGVMQNPRHLVRRRGQEARLRCSPMKGHSHVYWYRQLPEEGLKFMVYLQKENIIDESGMPKERFSAEFPKEGPSILRIQQVVRGDSAAYFCASSPATDNYGYTFGSGTRLTVV.

The J gene is TRBJ2-2, the V gene TRBV18; the match to TRBD1 covers 7 bases. The V and J ends lost 1 base and 5 bases, in that order; junction bases with no gene match: 4. Germline V CDR1 and CDR2: KGHSH, LQKENI. The CDR3 is 15 amino acids. For the CDR3, the DNA is TGTGCCAGCTCACCACAGACAGGGCAAACCGGGGAGCTGTTTTTT. Translating it yields CASSPQTGQTGELFF.

This rearrangement joins TRBV28 to TRBJ2-2; the D is unclear. CDR1 is MDHEN, CDR2 SYDVKM, per germline. This CDR3 contains 14 residues. V gave up 1 base and J gave up 4 bases, with 7 bases separating them. CDR3 coding DNA: TGTGCCAGCAGTTTATCCCTGAGCACCGGGGAGCTGTTTTTT. Its translation: CASSLSLSTGELFF.

V and J are TRBV27 and TRBJ1-2; 11 bases line up with TRBD1. After removal of 8 bases from V and 8 bases from J, the junction contained 7 bases not matched to a gene. CDR1 and CDR2 (germline): MNHEY, SMNVEV (reference sequence). The CDR3 sequence is 13 residues long. CDR3: CASADRGLRGYTF. In nucleotides, the CDR3 is TGTGCCAGCGCGGACAGGGGGCTTCGGGGCTACACCTTC.